These 18 T cell receptor beta chains share one sample of origin, sequenced in a study of T cell repertoires in cytomegalovirus infection. MiXCR, run by TCRdb on the reads, gives a single entry per CDR3 protein. The table records under 300,000 distinct CDR3 sequences, 17% of them present only once. The sequenced sample was CD8+ T cells from PBMCs. Receptors originate from a human donor in good health (CMV status not recorded). Some clones in this sample may be carry-over from other donors' samples.

The V gene is TRBV20-1, the J gene TRBJ2-5; a weak D match, TRBD1 (5 bases). This CDR3 region has 13 residues. The V gene's germline CDR1 is DFQATT and CDR2 SNEGSKA (reference sequence). Trimming pared 2 bases from V and 1 base from J, leaving 8 bases between. DNA for the CDR3: TGCAGTGCTAGAAACCAGGGCCAAGAGACCCAGTACTTC. Its protein product is CSARNQGQETQYF.

This clonotype was recorded at least ten times. The V gene is TRBV7-2, the J gene TRBJ1-3; TRBD1 is a possible D gene (5 bases). V lost 3 bases to trimming and J lost 1 base, with 7 bases between them. Per germline, CDR1 SGHTA and CDR2 FQGNSA. This CDR3 has 14 amino acids. In DNA, the CDR3 is TGTGCCAGCAGCTTGGGGGTGTCTGGAAACACCATATATTTT. It codes for CASSLGVSGNTIYF.

V is TRBV6-6 and J is TRBJ2-1; 13 bases map to TRBD2. Germline V lookup: CDR1 MNHNY, CDR2 SVGAGI (reference sequence). Germline trimming cut 5 bases from V and 0 bases from J; bases unmatched to any gene: 4. CDR3 length: 17 residues. The CDR3: CASSGLAGESSYNEQFF. CDR3 coding DNA: TGTGCCAGCAGTGGACTAGCGGGGGAGAGCTCCTACAATGAGCAGTTCTTC.

This clonotype occurred many times. The V call is TRBV11-2, the J call TRBJ2-7; D may correspond to TRBD1 or TRBD2 (5 bases each). V dropped 5 bases and J dropped 2 bases, with 13 bases sitting between them. The CDR3 is made up of 14 amino acids. Germline V gene data show CDR1 as SGHAT and CDR2 as FQNNGV. The CDR3 bases are TGTGCCAGCAGCCCCCTTGGGGGAACCTACGAGCAGTACTTC. Protein product: CASSPLGGTYEQYF.

The chain has TRBV20-1 and TRBJ2-7; TRBD1 aligns across 8 bases. Germline lookup yields CDR1 DFQATT and CDR2 SNEGSKA (reference sequence). The V and J ends lost 1 base and 4 bases, in that order; junction bases with no gene match: 3. The CDR3 consists of 13 residues. DNA for the CDR3: TGCAGTGCTAGAGTCAGGGGGCGGTACGAGCAGTACTTC. As protein: CSARVRGRYEQYF.

The chain combines TRBV5-1 with TRBJ2-3; D is ambiguous. There are 13 residues in the CDR3. V was clipped by 7 bases and J by 2 bases, with 11 bases between them. CDR1 is SGHRS, CDR2 YFSETQ, per germline. For the CDR3, the DNA is TGCGCCAGCGCTCCCGAGAACACAGATACGCAGTATTTT. Protein sequence: CASAPENTDTQYF.

This clonotype has at least ten counts. This chain uses TRBV6-1 with TRBJ2-5, with a possible D match to TRBD1 (6 bases). In germline, CDR1 is MNHNS, CDR2 SASEGT. CDR3 length: 12 amino acids. The V end was cut by 7 bases, the J end by 6 bases, with 12 bases between. CDR3 nucleotides: TGTGCCAGCACCCGGCAGGGGAAGACCCAGTACTTC. As protein: CASTRQGKTQYF.

This clonotype has a handful of counts. This sequence joins TRBV12-5 and TRBJ2-7; weak D call: TRBD1 (6 bases). The CDR3 sequence is 14 residues long. Per the germline V gene, CDR1 is LGHNT and CDR2 is FRNRAP. The V gene lost 1 base and the J gene lost 3 bases, with 10 bases spanning the gap. In DNA, the CDR3 is TGTGCTAGTGGTTTGGCTCAGACAGGCTACGAGCAGTACTTC. This codes for CASGLAQTGYEQYF.

This clonotype has more than one count but fewer than ten. The genes are TRBV12-3 or TRBV12-4 and TRBJ2-5, with D unresolved. The CDR3 sequence is 14 residues long. Trimming pared 7 bases from V and 5 bases from J, leaving 17 bases between. The CDR3 bases are TGTGCCAGCACCCCTGGGGTTGGGTCGGAGACCCAGTACTTC. Translating gives CASTPGVGSETQYF.

This clonotype appeared many times. The chain couples TRBV15 to TRBJ2-7; 10 positions agree with TRBD1. The ends lost 5 bases at V and 2 bases at J; junction bases unmatched: 6. Looked up from germline, CDR1 is LNHNV and CDR2 is YYDKDF (reference sequence). The CDR3 is 15 residues long. CDR3 nucleotide sequence: TGTGCCACCAGCCAGGACAGGGGGAACACCTACGAGCAGTACTTC. Its translation: CATSQDRGNTYEQYF. The entire variable domain, with the rest obtained from reference TRBV15 and TRBJ2-7, is as follows: DAMVIQNPRYQVTQFGKPVTLSCSQTLNHNVMYWYQQKSSQAPKLLFHYYDKDFNNEADTPDNFQSRRPNTSFCFLDIRSPGLGDTAMYLCATSQDRGNTYEQYFGPGTRLTVT.

The chain recombines TRBV7-6 with TRBJ1-1; D is undetermined. This CDR3 has 14 residues. Looked up from germline, CDR1 is SGHVS and CDR2 is FNYEAQ. V lost 4 bases to trimming and J lost 0 bases, with 9 bases between them. The chain's CDR3 is CASSWIPLNTEAFF. The CDR3 DNA reads as TGTGCCAGCAGCTGGATACCTTTGAACACTGAAGCTTTCTTT.

This clonotype was recorded many times. The V and J genes are TRBV28 and TRBJ1-5; maybe TRBD1 (5 bases). The V gene lost 2 bases and the J gene lost 4 bases, with 12 bases spanning the gap. The CDR3 contains 15 residues. The germline gives CDR1 MDHEN, CDR2 SYDVKM. Written as DNA, the CDR3 is TGTGCCAGCAGTTTACGGGACGTTTATAATCAGCCCCAGCATTTT. Amino acid sequence: CASSLRDVYNQPQHF.

This clonotype was seen a single time. This may come from a read error, since a much larger clone is one base off. The CDR3 DNA is TGTGCCATCAGTGACCCACAGCTTATCTATAGCTACACCTTC. The encoded protein is CAISDPQLIYSYTF. The chain combines TRBV10-3 with TRBJ1-2, with unresolved D. The CDR3 length is 14 residues. CDR1 is ENHRY, CDR2 SYGVKD, per germline.

This clonotype was found many times. The rearrangement uses TRBV28 and TRBJ1-2; the D is unclear. V was shortened by 8 bases and J by 4 bases, with 23 bases between the two germline ends. The germline V gene encodes CDR1 MDHEN and CDR2 SYDVKM. The CDR3 contains 16 residues. CDR3 amino acids: CASSLGMQSSLYGYTF. Written as DNA, the CDR3 is TGTGCCAGCTCATTGGGCATGCAGTCCTCTCTCTATGGCTACACCTTC.

This clonotype turned up a few times. The chain links TRBV27 to TRBJ1-1; D is ambiguous. Per the germline V gene, CDR1 is MNHEY and CDR2 is SMNVEV (reference sequence). The CDR3 is 14 residues long. V was trimmed by 5 bases and J by 5 bases, leaving 15 bases between them. The CDR3 sequence is CASSLLDSGTEAFF. CDR3 sequence (DNA): TGTGCCAGCAGTCTCCTGGACTCGGGGACTGAAGCTTTCTTT.

The rearrangement uses TRBV4-2 and TRBJ1-1; unclear D gene. Germline CDR1 LGHNA, CDR2 YNFKEQ. V lost 1 base to trimming and J lost 8 bases, with 11 bases between them. This CDR3 has 13 amino acids. CDR3 in amino acids: CASSQGVRNEAFF. CDR3 in DNA: TGTGCCAGCAGCCAAGGCGTCAGAAACGAAGCTTTCTTT.

The CDR3 nucleotides read TGTGCCAGCGGAGGAAGGCTGGACACCATATATTTT. It translates to CASGGRLDTIYF. This chain joins TRBV2 and TRBJ1-3; unclear D gene. Germline assignment: CDR1 SNHLY and CDR2 FYNNEI. The V gene lost 8 bases and the J gene lost 8 bases, with 13 bases spanning the gap. The CDR3 has 12 residues. Combining the CDR3 with reference TRBV2 and TRBJ1-3 gives the whole variable domain EPEVTQTPSHQVTQMGQEVILRCVPISNHLYFYWYRQILGQKVEFLVSFYNNEISEKSEIFDDQFSVERPDGSNFTLKIRSTKLEDSAMYFCASGGRLDTIYFGEGSWLTVV.

This chain connects TRBV29-1 to TRBJ2-7; no firm D call. Germline values: CDR1 SQVTM, CDR2 ANQGSEA. The CDR3 sequence is 10 residues long. V was pared by 0 bases and J by 6 bases, with 3 bases between. The CDR3 region has the DNA TGCAGCGTTGAAGAAGGCGAGCAGTACTTC. It is translated as CSVEEGEQYF.